This T cell receptor beta chain was obtained from a study of blood T cell repertoires in COVID-19. This table comes from immunoSEQ multiplex PCR, and its TCRdb copy is limited to in-frame clones, with some not included. The repertoire holds some 220,000 clones, with 80% to 90% as singletons. Per the germline V gene, CDR1 is SGHNT and CDR2 is YYREEE (reference sequence). V shed 0 bases and J shed 8 bases, with 14 bases lying between them. The CDR3 runs 14 residues. The chain recombines TRBV5-4 with TRBJ1-2, with D possibly being TRBD1 (5 bases). The sequencing sample was made of peripheral blood. The receptor was derived from a man aged 50 to 59 with acute or convalescent COVID-19. CDR3 protein: CASSLASDRGGYTF. The DNA for the CDR3 is TGTGCCAGCAGCTTGGCCTCCGATCGGGGGGGCTACACCTTC.